This entry lists 24 T cell receptor beta chains sequenced from one sample in a study of cytomegalovirus exposure and HLA in healthy donors. Primers included in the PCR were 60 Vbeta and 13 Jbeta primers. Measured with immunoSEQ multiplex PCR; TCRdb has only the in-frame clones, and not every one. This sample has about 93,000 clones, with about 82% found just once. Sequenced material: PBMCs. These receptors were taken from a man aged 25-40 years in good health and CMV-seronegative.

This rearrangement joins TRBV11-3 to TRBJ1-1; perhaps TRBD1 as D (5 bases). V was clipped by 5 bases and J by 3 bases, with 13 bases between them. Germline-derived CDR1 and CDR2 are SGHNT and YENEEA. The CDR3 is 14 residues long. The CDR3 region is CASSQGGYDTEAFF. CDR3 bases: TGTGCCAGCAGCCAGGGAGGGTACGACACTGAAGCTTTCTTT.

This clone was recorded once. The V call is TRBV30, the J call TRBJ2-7; maybe TRBD2 (6 bases). This CDR3 comprises 14 residues. Germline V gene data show CDR1 as GTSNPN and CDR2 as SVGIG (reference sequence). Trimming took 2 bases from V and 0 from J, leaving 11 bases between them. The CDR3 sequence: CAWSPGSSSYEQYF. CDR3 DNA: TGTGCCTGGAGTCCCGGGAGCAGCTCCTACGAGCAGTACTTC.

The chain couples TRBV7-3 to TRBJ2-7; 9 bases are shared with TRBD1. The V gene end was trimmed by 1 base and the J gene end by 3 bases; junction bases not matched to a gene: 4. The CDR3 is made up of 15 amino acids. The germline gives CDR1 SGHTA, CDR2 FQGTGA. CDR3 bases: TGTGCCAGCAGCTTAAGGGGGGGACAGGGCTACGAGCAGTACTTC. Its translation is CASSLRGGQGYEQYF.

The chain recombines TRBV4-3 with TRBJ2-3, with 7 bases identical to TRBD1. Germline V CDR1 and CDR2: LGHNA, YSLEER. This CDR3 has 15 residues. The V segment lost 2 bases and the J segment 1 base; nucleotides outside the gene matches: 3. DNA of the CDR3: TGCGCCAGCAGCCAACGCGGACAGGGCACAGATACGCAGTATTTT. Amino acids: CASSQRGQGTDTQYF.

The J gene is TRBJ1-5, the V gene TRBV5-5, with TRBD1 matching 10 bases. The CDR3 is 15 amino acids. Germline V gives CDR1 SGHKS, CDR2 YYEKEE (reference sequence). V lost 3 bases to trimming and J lost 7 bases; unmatched junction nucleotides: 7. CDR3 coding DNA: TGTGCCAGCAGCTGGGGGACAGGGGAGAGGCAGCCCCAGCATTTT. Protein: CASSWGTGERQPQHF. Filled out from reference TRBV5-5 and TRBJ1-5, the complete variable domain reads DAGVTQSPTHLIKTRGQQVTLRCSPISGHKSVSWYQQVLGQGPQFIFQYYEKEERGRGNFPDRFSARQFPNYSSELNVNALLLGDSALYLCASSWGTGERQPQHFGDGTRLSIL.

V and J are TRBV6-5 and TRBJ2-2; D might be TRBD2 (5 bases). The length of the CDR3 is 12 residues. Germline CDR1 reads MNHEY; CDR2 reads SVGAGI. Trimming left V 6 bases short and J 5 bases short, with 7 bases between. The CDR3 is CASRRETGELFF. CDR3 nucleotide sequence: TGTGCCAGCAGGAGGGAAACCGGGGAGCTGTTTTTT.

In the case of this clone: The same CDR3 arises from other DNA sequences in this sample as well. V is TRBV5-1 and J is TRBJ2-6; tentative D call: TRBD2 (6 bases). CDR1 is SGHRS, CDR2 YFSETQ, per germline. The length of the CDR3 is 15 residues. The V end was cut by 1 base, the J end by 2 bases, with 7 bases between. The CDR3 loop reads CASSLSGAGANVLTF. As DNA, the CDR3 is TGCGCCAGCAGCTTGTCGGGGGCTGGGGCCAACGTCCTGACTTTC.

The chain employs TRBV6-1 and TRBJ2-1; D is unresolved. The germline V gene encodes CDR1 MNHNS and CDR2 SASEGT. The CDR3 totals 15 residues. V was trimmed by 2 bases and J by 0 bases, leaving 8 bases between them. The CDR3 region has the DNA TGTGCCAGCAGTGAACAGGCCAGCTCCTACAATGAGCAGTTCTTC. It specifies CASSEQASSYNEQFF.

The V gene is TRBV6-4, the J gene TRBJ2-2; 10 bases are a match to TRBD1. This CDR3 is 15 amino acids long. Germline trimming cut 6 bases from V and 3 bases from J; bases unmatched to any gene: 4. Germline V gene sequence: CDR1 MRHNA, CDR2 SNTAGT. The DNA of the CDR3 is TGTGCCAGCAGCCCCGGGACAGGGGACACCGGGGAGCTGTTTTTT. Its protein is CASSPGTGDTGELFF.

V gene TRBV27 combines with J gene TRBJ1-6; D unclear. The germline V gene encodes CDR1 MNHEY and CDR2 SMNVEV (reference sequence). The germline V and J ends were trimmed by 3 bases and 0 bases, with 9 bases remaining between them. This CDR3 is built from 16 residues. The CDR3 region has the DNA TGTGCCAGCAGTTTTATGTCCAGCTCCTATAATTCACCCCTCCACTTT. Its translation: CASSFMSSSYNSPLHF.

The rearrangement links TRBV5-1 to TRBJ2-2; D is uncertain. The ends were cut back, 0 bases at V and 2 bases at J, with 8 bases in the middle. Germline-derived CDR1 and CDR2 are SGHRS and YFSETQ. The CDR3 has 15 amino acids. The CDR3 DNA is TGCGCCAGCAGCTTGGGAGGATACAACACCGGGGAGCTGTTTTTT. This sequence encodes CASSLGGYNTGELFF.

This chain uses TRBV7-9 with TRBJ1-4; D call uncertain. Trimming cost V 5 bases and J 8 bases, with 18 bases left between them. The germline V gene encodes CDR1 SEHNR and CDR2 FQNEAQ (reference sequence). The CDR3 spans 15 residues. The CDR3 DNA sequence: TGTGCCAGCAGCCCTGGTAGTGAGCTTTTCGAAAAACTGTTTTTT. Its translation is CASSPGSELFEKLFF.

This chain joins TRBV5-1 and TRBJ2-1, with 10 bases lining up with TRBD2. The germline V gene encodes CDR1 SGHRS and CDR2 YFSETQ. The CDR3 length is 16 residues. Trimming at V came to 4 bases and at J to 7 bases, leaving 11 bases not matched to a gene. The CDR3 nucleotides are TGCGCCAGCAGCCCTTTGAGCGGGAGGGGTGGAAATGAGCAGTTCTTC. This encodes CASSPLSGRGGNEQFF.

The J gene is TRBJ2-3, the V gene TRBV19; 8 bases fit TRBD1. This CDR3 has 17 residues. The V segment lost 7 bases and the J segment 3 bases; nucleotides outside the gene matches: 15. Per the germline V gene, CDR1 is LNHDA and CDR2 is SQIVND (reference sequence). The CDR3 nucleotides are TGTGCCAGTAATACCCCCAGGGGGCCTGTTAAGACAGATACGCAGTATTTT. Translating gives CASNTPRGPVKTDTQYF.

As for this clone: A junction boundary mismatches the germline segment, possibly from a read error. The V and J genes are TRBV7-9 and TRBJ1-4, with 9 nucleotides matching TRBD1. This CDR3 spans 13 amino acids. The germline V gene encodes CDR1 SEHNR and CDR2 FQNEAQ (reference sequence). In DNA, the CDR3 is TGTGCCAGCAGCCCGAGGAATAGGACAGGGGTAATTTTT. This sequence encodes CASSPRNRTGVIF.

In this sample, this clone turned up once. This chain joins TRBV7-8 and TRBJ1-4, with a possible D match to TRBD1 (5 bases). CDR1 is SGHVS and CDR2 is FQNEAQ in the germline V gene. There are 14 residues in the CDR3. The V and J ends lost 5 bases and 8 bases respectively, with 15 bases between them. CDR3 DNA: TGTGCCAGCAGCGCCCAGGGTGTCCGGGAAAAACTGTTTTTT. Translation: CASSAQGVREKLFF.

The CDR3 is CASRETGQVGYTF. Written as DNA, the CDR3 is TGTGCCAGCAGAGAAACTGGACAGGTCGGCTACACCTTC. V is TRBV6-1 and J is TRBJ1-2; the match to TRBD1 covers 7 bases. The CDR3 totals 13 residues. Germline CDR1 is MNHNS and CDR2 is SASEGT. The junction had 9 bases not matched to a gene; V was cut back by 6 bases and J by 8 bases.

V and J are TRBV6-1 and TRBJ1-3; the D gene is possibly TRBD1 (6 bases). The CDR3 spans 15 residues. Germline-derived CDR1 and CDR2 are MNHNS and SASEGT. V lost 4 bases and J 3 bases, leaving 13 bases between the germline ends. CDR3 in DNA: TGTGCCAGCAGTGGAGCAGGGGTATTTGGAAACACCATATATTTT. As protein: CASSGAGVFGNTIYF.

The V gene is TRBV6-5, the J gene TRBJ2-7, with 8 nucleotides matching TRBD1. J was trimmed by 2 bases and V by 6 bases; bases with no gene match: 3. Germline-derived CDR1 and CDR2 are MNHEY and SVGAGI. The CDR3 consists of 13 residues. The CDR3: CASRPGQAYEQYF. The CDR3 nucleotides read TGTGCCAGCAGACCGGGACAGGCCTACGAGCAGTACTTC.

This chain uses TRBV28 with TRBJ1-6; D is uncertain. The CDR3 is 12 amino acids. Germline V gives CDR1 MDHEN, CDR2 SYDVKM. For the CDR3, the DNA is TGTGCGACTTCCAACTATAATTCACCCCTCCACTTT. It yields the protein CATSNYNSPLHF.

The chain uses TRBV6-6 and TRBJ2-3, with D hard to call. Per the germline V gene, CDR1 is MNHNY and CDR2 is SVGAGI (reference sequence). The CDR3 is 11 amino acids. Trimming removed 6 bases from V and 3 bases from J, with 4 bases in between. CDR3 amino acids: CASSPTDTQYF. The CDR3 DNA reads TGTGCCAGCAGCCCTACAGATACGCAGTATTTT.

This clone was counted between two and nine times. V usage is TRBV19 and J usage is TRBJ1-1; D may be TRBD1 (5 bases). V was pared by 5 bases and J by 4 bases, with 11 bases between. CDR3 length equals 13 residues. Germline loops: CDR1 LNHDA, CDR2 SQIVND (reference sequence). CDR3 coding DNA: TGTGCCAGTAGTGTCGACAGAAGCACTGAAGCTTTCTTT. Translated: CASSVDRSTEAFF.

The chain couples TRBV30 to TRBJ1-1; unclear D gene. This CDR3 comprises 14 residues. CDR1 is GTSNPN and CDR2 is SVGIG in the germline V gene (reference sequence). The germline V and J ends were trimmed by 2 bases and 6 bases, with 16 bases remaining between them. The CDR3 bases are TGTGCCTGGAGTCTCCCCCCCCGGGGTGCTGAAGCTTTCTTT. This gives the protein CAWSLPPRGAEAFF.

The rearrangement links TRBV30 to TRBJ1-1; D is undetermined. CDR1 is GTSNPN and CDR2 is SVGIG in the germline V gene (reference sequence). The CDR3 consists of 12 residues. Trimming took 0 bases from V and 9 from J, leaving 11 bases between them. CDR3 coding DNA: TGTGCCTGGAGTGTAGGTACAGCCAAAGCTTTCTTT. Its protein is CAWSVGTAKAFF.